This T cell receptor beta chain was recovered during a study of blood T cell repertoires in COVID-19. TCRdb's table, derived via immunoSEQ multiplex PCR, lists solely in-frame clones and lacks some. There are approximately 300,000 clones in the sample; around 90% occur only once, and approximately 6.5% lies in the top ten. This CDR3 spans 16 amino acids. Germline V CDR1 and CDR2: SGDLS, YYNGEE. The V and J ends lost 4 bases and 1 base, in that order; junction bases with no gene match: 9. This TCR came from a man between 18 and 29 years old who had recovered from COVID-19. The rearrangement joins TRBV9 to TRBJ1-2; 8 bases are a match to TRBD1. What was sequenced was peripheral blood. The CDR3 DNA follows: TGTGCCAGCAGCCCTACGGACAGGGAATATAACTATGGCTACACCTTC. This encodes CASSPTDREYNYGYTF.